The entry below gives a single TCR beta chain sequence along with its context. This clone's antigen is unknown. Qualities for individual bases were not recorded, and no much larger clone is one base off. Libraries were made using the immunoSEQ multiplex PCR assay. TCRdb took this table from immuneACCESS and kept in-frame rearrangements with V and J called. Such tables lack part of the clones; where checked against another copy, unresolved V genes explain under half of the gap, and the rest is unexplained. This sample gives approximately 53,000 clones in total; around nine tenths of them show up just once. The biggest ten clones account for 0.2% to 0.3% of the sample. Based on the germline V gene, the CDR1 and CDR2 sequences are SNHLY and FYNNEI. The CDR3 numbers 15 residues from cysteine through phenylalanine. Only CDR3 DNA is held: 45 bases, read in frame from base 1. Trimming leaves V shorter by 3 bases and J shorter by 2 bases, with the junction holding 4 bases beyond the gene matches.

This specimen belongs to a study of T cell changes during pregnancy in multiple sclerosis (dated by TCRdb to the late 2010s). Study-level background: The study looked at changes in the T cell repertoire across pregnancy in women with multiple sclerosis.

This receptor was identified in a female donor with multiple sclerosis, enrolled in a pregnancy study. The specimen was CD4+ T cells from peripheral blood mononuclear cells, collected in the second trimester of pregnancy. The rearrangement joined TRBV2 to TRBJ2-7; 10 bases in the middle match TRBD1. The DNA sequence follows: TGTGCCAGCAGTGAGAGGACAGGGGGTACCTACGAGCAGTACTTC. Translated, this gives CASSERTGGTYEQYF.